The clone carrying this T cell receptor (beta chain) was picked up a small number of times. TCRdb re-derived calls from the 5' RACE reads in MiXCR, one entry per CDR3 protein. Seen here are 200,000 or so distinct CDR3 sequences, about 7.5% observed once, and the top ten hold more than 1.5%. These data originate in a study of identical twins. The sample was also linked to a second study, of yellow fever vaccine responses in identical twins.

The sequenced sample was memory (CD45RO+) T cells sorted from blood. This receptor was taken from a woman aged 18-35 years in good health.

The CDR3 DNA reads as TGTGCCAGCAGTGTCGGGGGGCTTAGGTCGGAGACCCAGTACTTC. It translates to CASSVGGLRSETQYF. J is TRBJ2-5 and V is TRBV25-1, with D maybe TRBD2 (7 bases). Per the germline V gene, CDR1 is MGHDK and CDR2 is SYGVNS. V lost 4 bases and J 5 bases, leaving 17 bases between the germline ends. This CDR3 region has 15 residues.